Shown below are 2 T cell receptor beta chains from a single sample sequenced in a study of OX40 agonist ivuxolimab in advanced cancers. TCRdb keeps only in-frame clones here, not all; method: immunoSEQ multiplex PCR. The sample yields about 50,000 clones, about 81% seen once. The source material was CD4+ or CD8+ T cells sorted from blood, sampled in a trial of the OX40 agonist ivuxolimab. Every receptor here comes from an adult with an advanced solid tumor such as melanoma, head and neck, liver or kidney cancer.

The chain employs TRBV29-1 and TRBJ2-6; D perhaps matches TRBD2 (6 bases). This CDR3 contains 17 residues. V lost 4 bases, J lost 0 bases, and 16 bases lay in between. Germline CDR1 reads SQVTM; CDR2 reads ANQGSEA. DNA for the CDR3: TGCAGCGTTGTTAAACCTAGCGAGCACTCTGGGGCCAACGTCCTGACTTTC. Translation: CSVVKPSEHSGANVLTF.

This clone showed up just a few times. The chain combines TRBV7-6 with TRBJ1-5; TRBD1 is a possible D gene (5 bases). Trimming left V 3 bases short and J 0 bases short, with 6 bases between. The germline gives CDR1 SGHVS, CDR2 FNYEAQ. The CDR3 contains 14 residues. CDR3 DNA: TGTGCCAGCAGCTTGACAGTTAGCAATCAGCCCCAGCATTTT. Its protein product is CASSLTVSNQPQHF.